Shown below are 5 T cell receptor beta chains from a single sample sequenced in a study of synovial regulatory T cells in juvenile arthritis. Only in-frame clones appear in the TCRdb table, and some are missing; sequencing was by immunoSEQ multiplex PCR. The sample table includes about 10,000 clones. The specimen was Treg cells from blood. Described subset: remaining (HLA-DR-negative) circulating blood Treg cells. The receptors come from a donor aged 2-30 years with juvenile idiopathic arthritis.

This sequence joins TRBV18 and TRBJ2-7; TCRdb's D call, TRBD1, is unchecked because there is no DNA. This CDR3 has 17 amino acids. No DNA appears here. Germline lookup yields CDR1 KGHSH and CDR2 LQKENI. CDR3 sequence: CASSPKPDRRDFYEQYF.

This sequence joins TRBV10-3 and TRBJ2-7; TCRdb's D call of TRBD1 is untestable without DNA. Germline lookup yields CDR1 ENHRY and CDR2 SYGVKD. This CDR3 is built from 14 residues. No DNA sequence is on record. CDR3 region: CAITPGQATYEQYF.

The rearrangement uses TRBV10-3 and TRBJ2-2; the TCRdb D gene call, TRBD1, has no DNA to confirm it. The V gene's germline CDR1 is ENHRY and CDR2 SYGVKD. This CDR3 spans 15 amino acids. No DNA is listed. The CDR3 reads CAIRSGQGAIGELFF.

J is TRBJ2-7 and V is TRBV11-2. Germline V gene sequence: CDR1 SGHAT, CDR2 FQNNGV. CDR3 length equals 14 residues. Only the protein sequence is given. This CDR3 is CASSLVVGPYEQYF. The whole variable domain, remainder taken from reference TRBV11-2 and TRBJ2-7, is EAGVAQSPRYKIIEKRQSVAFWCNPISGHATLYWYQQILGQGPKLLIQFQNNGVVDDSQLPKDRFSAERLKGVDSTLKIQPAKLEDSAVYLCASSLVVGPYEQYFGPGTRLTVT.

The rearrangement joins TRBV10-3 to TRBJ2-1; the D call from TCRdb, TRBD2, cannot be confirmed without DNA. The CDR3 is 15 amino acids. No DNA is listed. CDR1 and CDR2 from the germline V gene are ENHRY and SYGVKD. CDR3 loop: CAISGPGISHGEQFF.